This T cell receptor (beta chain) derives from a study of blood T cell repertoires in COVID-19. Germline values: CDR1 LGHNA, CDR2 YNFKEQ. This CDR3 contains 16 residues. J lost 1 base, V lost 1 base, and 5 bases had no gene match. The repertoire was sequenced with immunoSEQ multiplex PCR; TCRdb's copy has only in-frame clones and lacks some. The data show 350,000 to 400,000 clones, 89% seen once. The chain has TRBV4-2 and TRBJ2-5; TRBD2 agrees at 8 bases. This receptor was obtained from a woman in her thirties who had recovered from COVID-19. Input material: PBMCs or T cells enriched from blood (not recorded which). CDR3 DNA sequence: TGTGCCAGCAGCCAAGCCGGGACTAGAAGCCAAGAGACCCAGTACTTC. Translating it yields CASSQAGTRSQETQYF.